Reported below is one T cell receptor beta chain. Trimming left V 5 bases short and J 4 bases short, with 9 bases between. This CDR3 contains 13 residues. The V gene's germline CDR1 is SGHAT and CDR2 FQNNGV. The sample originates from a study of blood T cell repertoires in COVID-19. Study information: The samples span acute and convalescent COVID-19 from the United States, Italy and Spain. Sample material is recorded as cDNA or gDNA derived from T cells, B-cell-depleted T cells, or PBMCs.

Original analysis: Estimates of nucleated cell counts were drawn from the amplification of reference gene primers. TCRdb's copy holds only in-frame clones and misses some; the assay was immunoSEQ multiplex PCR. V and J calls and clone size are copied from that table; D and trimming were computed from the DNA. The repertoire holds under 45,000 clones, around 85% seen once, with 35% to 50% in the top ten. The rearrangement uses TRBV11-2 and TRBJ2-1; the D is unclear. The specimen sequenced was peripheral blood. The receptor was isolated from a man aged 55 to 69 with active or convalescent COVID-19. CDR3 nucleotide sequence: TGTGCCAGCAGCAAACTATCATACAATGAGCAGTTCTTC. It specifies CASSKLSYNEQFF.